These 10 T cell receptor beta chains came from one sample sequenced in a study of monozygotic twins with cystic fibrosis. TCRdb's table, derived via immunoSEQ multiplex PCR, lists solely in-frame clones and lacks some. The data contain 14,000 to 15,000 clones, approximately 85% of them seen just once; the ten biggest clones take up roughly 1%. The sample was blood. These receptors all come from a boy younger than 18 with cystic fibrosis.

The chain carries TRBV5-1 and TRBJ2-3, with TRBD2 matching over 11 bases. V was pared by 1 base and J by 2 bases, with 3 bases of the junction left unmatched. This CDR3 spans 16 amino acids. Germline assignment: CDR1 SGHRS and CDR2 YFSETQ. The CDR3 protein is CASSLTSGSSTDTQYF. The CDR3 coding sequence is TGCGCCAGCAGCTTGACTAGCGGGAGCTCCACAGATACGCAGTATTTT.

CDR3: CASSLGQGARWGEQYF. CDR3 nucleotides: TGTGCCAGCAGCCTGGGACAGGGGGCTCGGTGGGGTGAGCAGTACTTC. The V and J genes are TRBV7-9 and TRBJ2-7; 12 positions agree with TRBD1. The CDR3 sequence is 16 residues long. With 5 bases clipped from V and 7 bases from J, the junction kept 12 bases outside the gene matches. Germline V CDR1 and CDR2: SEHNR, FQNEAQ (reference sequence).

The chain carries TRBV29-1 and TRBJ2-7; the match to TRBD2 covers 10 bases. The germline CDR1 and CDR2 sequences are SQVTM and ANQGSEA. This CDR3 has 15 amino acids. The V segment lost 7 bases and the J segment 1 base; nucleotides outside the gene matches: 10. The CDR3 is CSAVRASGSSYEQYF. The CDR3 nucleotides are TGCAGCGCGGTTAGGGCTAGCGGGAGTTCCTACGAGCAGTACTTC.

A single count supports this clone. This chain uses TRBV29-1 with TRBJ2-3; possibly TRBD1 for D (5 bases). Germline-derived CDR1 and CDR2 are SQVTM and ANQGSEA. The CDR3 sequence is 13 residues long. V was shortened by 3 bases and J by 0 bases, with 7 bases between the two germline ends. CDR3 bases: TGCAGCGTTGAGAACAGGAGCACAGATACGCAGTATTTT. This sequence encodes CSVENRSTDTQYF.

This sequence joins TRBV7-2 and TRBJ2-5; D is undetermined. From germline, CDR1 is SGHTA and CDR2 FQGNSA. V was clipped by 1 base and J by 0 bases, with 9 bases between them. The CDR3 totals 15 residues. CDR3 sequence: CASSLVLGYQETQYF. The CDR3 DNA is TGTGCCAGCAGCTTAGTTCTGGGGTACCAAGAGACCCAGTACTTC.

The chain joins TRBV5-1 to TRBJ1-1; a weak D match, TRBD1 (6 bases). Germline V gene lookup returns CDR1 SGHRS and CDR2 YFSETQ. Trimming stripped 4 bases from V and 7 bases from J, with 17 bases between. The CDR3 totals 14 residues. The CDR3 sequence: CASSVQQGLGEAFF. The DNA of the CDR3 is TGCGCCAGCAGCGTCCAACAGGGATTGGGTGAAGCTTTCTTT.

V is TRBV10-3 and J is TRBJ2-7, with D uncertain. The CDR3 sequence is 11 residues long. Deletions cut 6 bases from V and 5 bases from J, with 8 bases between. CDR1 and CDR2 (germline): ENHRY, SYGVKD. Here the CDR3 DNA reads TGTGCCATCAGGACCCCGCACGAGCAGTACTTC. Amino acid sequence: CAIRTPHEQYF.

The table lists this clone with a count of one. The chain recombines TRBV6-5 with TRBJ2-3; weak D call: TRBD2 (5 bases). Germline assignment: CDR1 MNHEY and CDR2 SVGAGI. V dropped 2 bases and J dropped 4 bases, with 7 bases sitting between them. The CDR3 runs 13 residues. The CDR3 loop is CASSYLGADTQYF. CDR3 sequence (DNA): TGTGCCAGCAGTTACCTCGGGGCAGATACGCAGTATTTT.

This chain joins TRBV7-3 and TRBJ2-1; 7 nucleotides agree with TRBD2. J gave up 3 bases and V 5 bases, and 7 bases lay outside the gene matches. CDR1 is SGHTA and CDR2 is FQGTGA in the germline V gene. CDR3 length: 15 residues. The CDR3 DNA reads as TGTGCCAGCAGCCATCAGACTAGCAGCTACAATGAGCAGTTCTTC. This translates into CASSHQTSSYNEQFF.

This chain links TRBV6-1 with TRBJ1-2; D unresolved. The CDR3 is 12 amino acids. The V gene's germline CDR1 is MNHNS and CDR2 SASEGT. V lost 8 bases, J lost 4 bases, and 11 bases lay in between. CDR3 coding DNA: TGTGCCAGCCAACAGCAATTCTATGGCTACACCTTC. Amino acid sequence: CASQQQFYGYTF.